Sequencing of this T cell receptor (beta chain) was carried out in a study of control samples from healthy donors and cancer patients. Germline CDR1 MNHNS, CDR2 SASEGT. The CDR3 extends over 15 amino acids. V was clipped by 2 bases and J by 4 bases, with 9 bases between them. The method was immunoSEQ multiplex PCR; TCRdb's version includes in-frame clones alone and lacks a portion of them. This table holds 84,000 or so clones, roughly 91% found once. Sample: blood. J is TRBJ1-6 and V is TRBV6-1; no clear D gene. The clonotype originates from a man aged 50-60 years in good health. The CDR3 region is CASSERKQYNSPLHF. The CDR3 region has the DNA TGTGCCAGCAGTGAAAGGAAACAATATAATTCACCCCTCCACTTT.